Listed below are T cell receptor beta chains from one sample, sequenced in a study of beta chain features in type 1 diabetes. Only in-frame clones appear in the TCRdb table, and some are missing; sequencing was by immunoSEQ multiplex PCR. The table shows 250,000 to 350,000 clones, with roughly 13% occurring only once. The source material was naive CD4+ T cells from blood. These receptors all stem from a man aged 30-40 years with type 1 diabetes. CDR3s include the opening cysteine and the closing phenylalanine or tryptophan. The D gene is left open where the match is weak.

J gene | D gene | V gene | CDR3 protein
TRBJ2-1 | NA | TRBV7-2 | CASSLSGDNEQFF
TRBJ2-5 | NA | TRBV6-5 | CASSYRWTAQETQYF
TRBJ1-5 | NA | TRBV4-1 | CASSSGIRQPQHF
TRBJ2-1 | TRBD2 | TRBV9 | CASSASWTSGSYNEQFF
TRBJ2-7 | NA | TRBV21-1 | CASSPRQGDRGRAGYEQYF
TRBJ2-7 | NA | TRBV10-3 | CAIRPSESYEQYF
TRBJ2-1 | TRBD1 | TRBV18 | CASSPGQNNEQFF
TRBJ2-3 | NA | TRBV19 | CASSIRIGTFTDTQYF
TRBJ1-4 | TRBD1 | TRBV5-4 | CASSLDRGDEKLFF
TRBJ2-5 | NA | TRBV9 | CASSPTGSEETQYF
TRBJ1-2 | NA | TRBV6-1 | CASSETPLYGYTF
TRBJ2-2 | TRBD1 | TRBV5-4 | CASSTRQGANTGELFF
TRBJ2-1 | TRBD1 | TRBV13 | CASSLKGWAGTDSYNEQFF
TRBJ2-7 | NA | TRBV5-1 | CASSLTAREAEQYF
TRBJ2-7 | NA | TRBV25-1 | CASSEYDSPYEQYF
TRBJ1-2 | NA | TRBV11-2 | CASSTEVGGYGYTF
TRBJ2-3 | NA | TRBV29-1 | CSVVQGSREYF
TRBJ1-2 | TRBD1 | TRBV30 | CAWSEDRGYGYTF
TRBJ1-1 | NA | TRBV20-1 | CSASWTEAFF
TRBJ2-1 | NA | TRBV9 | CASSASRRGSSYNEQFF
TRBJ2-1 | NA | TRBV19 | CASSKAEGSYNEQFF
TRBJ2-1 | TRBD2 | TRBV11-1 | CASSFLGGRTYNEQFF
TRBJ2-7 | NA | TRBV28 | CASSLSPIYEQYF
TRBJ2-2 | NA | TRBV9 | CASSVAGSNTGELFF
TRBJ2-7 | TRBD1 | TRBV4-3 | CASSQAGTAFYEQYF
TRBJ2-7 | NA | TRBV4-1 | CASSHGLVRPYEQYF
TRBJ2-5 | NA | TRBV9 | CASSVNSQETQYF
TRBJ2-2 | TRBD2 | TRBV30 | CAWSGSGSWLFF
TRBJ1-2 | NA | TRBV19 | CASSGENYGYTF
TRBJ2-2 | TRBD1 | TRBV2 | CASRTRTGGFGELFF
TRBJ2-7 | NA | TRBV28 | CASSLTFSYEQYF
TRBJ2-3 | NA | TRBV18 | CASSPQPGLSTDTQYF
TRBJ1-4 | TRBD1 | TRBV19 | CASQGDRYATNEKLFF
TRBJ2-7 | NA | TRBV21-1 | CASSNGGRIPYEQYF
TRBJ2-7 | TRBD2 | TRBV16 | CASSQLTSGSHEQYF
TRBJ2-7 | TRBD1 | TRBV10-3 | CAIRGTGMDEQYF
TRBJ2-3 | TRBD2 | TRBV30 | CAWSFERTSGSADTQYF
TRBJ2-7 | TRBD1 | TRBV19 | CASSVRQGTYEQYF
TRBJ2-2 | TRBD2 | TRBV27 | CASSLWLAGGGSGELFF
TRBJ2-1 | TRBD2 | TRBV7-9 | CASTGTSTYNEQFF
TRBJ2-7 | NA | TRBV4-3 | CASSQEKGRATVRYEQYF
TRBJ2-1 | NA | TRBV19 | CASYAGARDEQFF
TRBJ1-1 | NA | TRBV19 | CASKNRVNTEAFF
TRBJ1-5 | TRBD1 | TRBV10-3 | CAISPSKEGGYQPQHF
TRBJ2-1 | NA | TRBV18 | CASSPPSLDNEQFF
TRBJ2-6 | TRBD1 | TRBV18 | CASSPMDRTSGANVLTF
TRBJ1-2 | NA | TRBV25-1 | CASSEYQGYGYTF
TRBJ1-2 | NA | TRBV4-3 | CASSQDSDTYGYTF
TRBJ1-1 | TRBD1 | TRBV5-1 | CASSSPTGGSMNTEAFF
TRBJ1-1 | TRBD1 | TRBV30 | CAWRGGQGGPEAFF
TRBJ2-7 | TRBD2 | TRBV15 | CATSRDRSGRGSYEQYF
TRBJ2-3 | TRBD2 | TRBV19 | CASRAGATDTQYF
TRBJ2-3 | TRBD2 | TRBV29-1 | CSVVGLAGVSDTQYF